The TCR beta chain under discussion was sequenced for a study of T cell changes during pregnancy in multiple sclerosis. This clone was counted a few times. Repertoires were generated with immunoSEQ multiplex PCR, while TCRdb's copy carries only in-frame clones and drops some. The repertoire holds some 60,000 clones, with around 91% as singletons. The CDR3 has 14 amino acids. V shed 0 bases and J shed 0 bases, with 5 bases lying between them. Germline lookup yields CDR1 SGHRS and CDR2 YFSETQ. Source: peripheral blood, taken after pregnancy. The chain uses TRBV5-1 and TRBJ2-3; D remains unclear. This receptor was obtained from a female donor with multiple sclerosis, enrolled in a pregnancy study. The chain's CDR3 is CASSLGISTDTQYF. The CDR3, as DNA: TGCGCCAGCAGCTTGGGTATTAGCACAGATACGCAGTATTTT.